This T cell receptor (delta chain) was sequenced in a study of gamma-delta chains in newborns, infants, children. TCRdb fed the reads to CATT. The data hold roughly 5,100 delta-chain clones, with approximately 2.7% observed a single time. In its sample, this clone was seen a few times. Germline V gene sequence: CDR1 GEAIGNYY, CDR2 EKD. V lost 0 bases, J lost 0 bases, and 12 bases stayed unmatched. The CDR3 covers 22 residues. The clonotype was recovered from a child who was a newborn, infant or young child, either healthy, febrile or measles-vaccinated (not recorded which). Input material: blood. The rearrangement links TRDV2 to TRDJ3; 11 bases line up with TRDD3. CDR3 nucleotides: TGTGCCTGTGACACCGGTGGTGGGGGATACGCGTGGGGCTCCTGGGACACCCGACAGATGTTTTTC. As protein: CACDTGGGGYAWGSWDTRQMFF.